Included here is one T cell receptor (beta chain) sequence, with context. The target antigen is unknown. The entry originates in a study of T cell repertoires in cytomegalovirus infection. Study results and limitations: Ex vivo responses were dominated by HLA-C-restricted CMV-specific TCR beta clonotypes. Cumulative frequency (of public TCR beta family members) identified carriers of CMV plus the relevant HLA.

Via MiXCR, TCRdb re-called the reads, giving one row per CDR3 protein. The data contain roughly 760,000 distinct CDR3 sequences, 35% to 45% of them seen just once; the ten biggest clones take up under 3.5%. Trimming at V came to 3 bases and at J to 5 bases, leaving 6 bases not matched to a gene. The CDR3 contains 15 residues. Germline CDR1 and CDR2: LNHDA and SQIVND (reference sequence). Sequencing was done on a sample of PBMCs. The chain combines TRBV19 with TRBJ1-5; TRBD1 matches 8 bases. This clonotype was obtained from a human donor in good health (CMV status not recorded). Some clones in this sample may be carry-over from other donors' samples. The CDR3: CASSISGGPHQPQHF. DNA for the CDR3: TGTGCCAGTAGTATCTCAGGGGGCCCTCATCAGCCCCAGCATTTT.